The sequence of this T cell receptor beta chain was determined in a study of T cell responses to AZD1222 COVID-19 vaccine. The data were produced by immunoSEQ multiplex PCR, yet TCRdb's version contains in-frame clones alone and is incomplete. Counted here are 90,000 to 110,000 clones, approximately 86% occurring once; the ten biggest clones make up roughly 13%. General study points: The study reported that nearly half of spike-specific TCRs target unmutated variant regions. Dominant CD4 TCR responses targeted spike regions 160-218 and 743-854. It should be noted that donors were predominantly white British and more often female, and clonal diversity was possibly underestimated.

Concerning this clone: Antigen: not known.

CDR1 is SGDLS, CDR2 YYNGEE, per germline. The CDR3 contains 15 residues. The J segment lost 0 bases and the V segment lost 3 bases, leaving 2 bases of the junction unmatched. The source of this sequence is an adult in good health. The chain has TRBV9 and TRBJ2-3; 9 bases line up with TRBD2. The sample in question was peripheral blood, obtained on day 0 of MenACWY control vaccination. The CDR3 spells CASSALAGSTDTQYF. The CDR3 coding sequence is TGTGCCAGCAGCGCCCTAGCGGGGAGCACAGATACGCAGTATTTT. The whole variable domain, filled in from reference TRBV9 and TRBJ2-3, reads DSGVTQTPKHLITATGQRVTLRCSPRSGDLSVYWYQQSLDQGLQFLIQYYNGEERAKGNILERFSAQQFPDLHSELNLSSLELGDSALYFCASSALAGSTDTQYFGPGTRLTVL.